This is a list of T cell receptor beta chains from one sample in a study of blood T cell repertoires in COVID-19. Only in-frame clones appear in the TCRdb table, and some are missing; sequencing was by immunoSEQ multiplex PCR. This table has fewer than 200,000 clones, about 83% appearing once. Sequencing was done on a sample of peripheral blood. The receptors were gathered from a human donor in a cohort sampled during active COVID-19. Both conserved end residues are part of each CDR3. Not every row has a clone size; where given, it reads once, few, many or a size class.

TRBV4-3,once,TRBJ2-2,17,CASSQGLAGVGTGELFF
TRBV5-4,-,TRBJ2-2,17,CASSLLSGGANTGELFF
TRBV19,-,TRBJ2-1,15,CASSNLRSSYNEQFF
TRBV18,-,TRBJ2-7,12,CASSPGSYEQYF
TRBV9,-,TRBJ2-2,18,CPSRVGGAGGGNTGELFF
TRBV5-5,few,TRBJ1-2,15,CASSLALTGLSGYTF
TRBV15,-,TRBJ1-6,19,CATSRDGEHLSSYNSPLHF
TRBV6-2/TRBV6-3,-,TRBJ2-7,15,CASSYSTSGGYEQYF
TRBV2,-,TRBJ1-4,14,CASSEMGRREKLFF
TRBV7-2,-,TRBJ2-7,14,CASSLKAGAYEQYF
TRBV6-5,-,TRBJ2-7,13,CASGYREGYEQYF
TRBV24-1,-,TRBJ2-7,19,CATSDLGTSGSSDPYEQYF
TRBV4-3,-,TRBJ2-7,16,CASSQGLRASSYEQYF
TRBV3-1/TRBV3-2,-,TRBJ2-7,16,CASSGRRSQSSYEQYF
TRBV4-1,few,TRBJ2-5,13,CASSQDRGETQYF
TRBV5-1,-,TRBJ2-7,17,CASSLAPSGTAPYEQYF
TRBV5-4,once,TRBJ1-2,14,CASSGGQGGYGYTF
TRBV3-1/TRBV3-2,-,TRBJ2-7,13,CASSQQGTYEQYF
TRBV7-2,-,TRBJ2-3,18,CASSLVPSGTGGSDTQYF
TRBV7-2,-,TRBJ1-4,15,CASSATTGTNEKLFF
TRBV19,-,TRBJ1-6,15,CASSTNRGYNSPLHF
TRBV6-6,-,TRBJ2-4,13,CASSYKGGDIQYF
TRBV27,-,TRBJ1-1,17,CASSSTADRSMNTEAFF
TRBV7-9,few,TRBJ2-1,12,CAGAGAYNEQFF